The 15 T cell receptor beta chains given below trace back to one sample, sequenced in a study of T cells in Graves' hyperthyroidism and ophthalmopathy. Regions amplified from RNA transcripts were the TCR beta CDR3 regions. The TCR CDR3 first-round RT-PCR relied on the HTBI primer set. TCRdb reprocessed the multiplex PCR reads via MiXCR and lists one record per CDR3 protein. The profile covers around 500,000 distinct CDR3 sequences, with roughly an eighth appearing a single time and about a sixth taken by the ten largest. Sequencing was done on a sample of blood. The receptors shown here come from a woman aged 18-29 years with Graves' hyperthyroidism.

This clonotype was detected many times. The CDR3 spells CASSLETRDTQYF. The CDR3 region has the DNA TGTGCCAGCAGCTTAGAAACCCGTGATACGCAGTATTTT. The V call is TRBV11-2, the J call TRBJ2-3; D not resolved. V gave up 0 bases and J gave up 6 bases, with 7 bases separating them. The germline V gene has CDR1 SGHAT and CDR2 FQNNGV. CDR3 length equals 13 residues.

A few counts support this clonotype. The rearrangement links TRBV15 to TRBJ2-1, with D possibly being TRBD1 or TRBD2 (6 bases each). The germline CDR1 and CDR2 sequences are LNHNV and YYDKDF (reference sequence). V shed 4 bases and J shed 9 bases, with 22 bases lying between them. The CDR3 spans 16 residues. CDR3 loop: CATSIYREGGGSEQFF. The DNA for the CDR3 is TGTGCCACCAGCATATATCGGGAAGGGGGAGGTTCTGAGCAGTTCTTC.

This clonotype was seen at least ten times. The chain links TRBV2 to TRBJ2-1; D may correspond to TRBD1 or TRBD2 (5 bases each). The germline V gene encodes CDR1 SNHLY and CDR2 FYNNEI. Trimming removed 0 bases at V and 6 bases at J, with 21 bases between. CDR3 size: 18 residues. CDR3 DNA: TGTGCCAGCAGTGAAGCGCTCCTGGTGGCCCGGGACCTCAATGAGCAGTTCTTC. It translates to CASSEALLVARDLNEQFF.

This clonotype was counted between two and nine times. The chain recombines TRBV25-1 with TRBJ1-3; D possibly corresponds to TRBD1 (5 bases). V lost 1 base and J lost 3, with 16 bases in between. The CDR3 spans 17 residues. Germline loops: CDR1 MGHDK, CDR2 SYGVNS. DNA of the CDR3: TGTGCCAGCAGTGAATTGATGCAGGGAGATAATGGAAACACCATATATTTT. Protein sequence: CASSELMQGDNGNTIYF.

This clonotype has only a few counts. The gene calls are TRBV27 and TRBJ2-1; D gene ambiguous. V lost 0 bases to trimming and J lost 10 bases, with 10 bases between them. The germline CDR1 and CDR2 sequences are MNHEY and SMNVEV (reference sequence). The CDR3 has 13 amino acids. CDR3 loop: CASSLSNIPEQFF. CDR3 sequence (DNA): TGTGCCAGCAGTTTATCGAATATACCAGAGCAGTTCTTC.

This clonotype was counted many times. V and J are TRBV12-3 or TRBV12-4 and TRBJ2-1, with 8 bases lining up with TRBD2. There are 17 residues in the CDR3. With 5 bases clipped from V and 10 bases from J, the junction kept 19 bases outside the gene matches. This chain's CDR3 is CASSAAPGLGDPGEQFF. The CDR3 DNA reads TGTGCCAGCAGTGCTGCCCCGGGACTAGGGGATCCCGGGGAGCAGTTCTTC.

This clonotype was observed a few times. CDR3 bases: TGCGCCAGCAGCCAAGATCCAGGGGGAGGGGGATCCGGGACCCAGTACTTC. This translates into CASSQDPGGGGSGTQYF. The V gene is TRBV4-1, the J gene TRBJ2-5, with D perhaps being TRBD1 or TRBD2 (7 bases each). The CDR3 covers 17 residues. The V gene's germline CDR1 is MGHRA and CDR2 YSYEKL. V lost 0 bases and J lost 7, with 21 bases in between.

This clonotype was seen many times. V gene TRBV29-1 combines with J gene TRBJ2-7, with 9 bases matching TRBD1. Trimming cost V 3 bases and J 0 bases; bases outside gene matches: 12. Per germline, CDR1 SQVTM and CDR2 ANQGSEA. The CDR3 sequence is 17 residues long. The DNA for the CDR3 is TGCAGCGTTGAGGACAGGGGACATTTTGGTGCCTCCTACGAGCAGTACTTC. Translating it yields CSVEDRGHFGASYEQYF.

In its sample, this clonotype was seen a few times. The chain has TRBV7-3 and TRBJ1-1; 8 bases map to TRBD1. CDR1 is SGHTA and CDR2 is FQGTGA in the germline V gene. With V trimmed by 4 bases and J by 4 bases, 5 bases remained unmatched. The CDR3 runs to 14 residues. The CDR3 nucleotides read TGTGCCAGCAGCTCGCAGGGGGCGACCACTGAAGCTTTCTTT. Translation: CASSSQGATTEAFF. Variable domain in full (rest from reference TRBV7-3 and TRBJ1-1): GAGVSQTPSNKVTEKGKYVELRCDPISGHTALYWYRQSLGQGPEFLIYFQGTGAADDSGLPNDRFFAVRPEGSVSTLKIQRTERGDSAVYLCASSSQGATTEAFFGQGTRLTVV.

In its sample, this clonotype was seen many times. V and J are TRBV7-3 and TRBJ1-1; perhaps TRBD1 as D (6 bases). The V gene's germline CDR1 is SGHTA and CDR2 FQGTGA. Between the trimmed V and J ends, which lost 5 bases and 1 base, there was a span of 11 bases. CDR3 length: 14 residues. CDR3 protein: CASSRGQKNTEAFF. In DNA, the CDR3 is TGTGCCAGCAGCCGAGGACAGAAGAACACTGAAGCTTTCTTT.

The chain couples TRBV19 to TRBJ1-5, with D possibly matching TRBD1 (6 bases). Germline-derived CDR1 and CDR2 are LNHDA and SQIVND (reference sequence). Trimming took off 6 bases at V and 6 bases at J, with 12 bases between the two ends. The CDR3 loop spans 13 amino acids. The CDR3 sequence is CASSTGWGQPQHF. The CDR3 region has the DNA TGTGCCAGTAGCACAGGGTGGGGTCAGCCCCAGCATTTT.

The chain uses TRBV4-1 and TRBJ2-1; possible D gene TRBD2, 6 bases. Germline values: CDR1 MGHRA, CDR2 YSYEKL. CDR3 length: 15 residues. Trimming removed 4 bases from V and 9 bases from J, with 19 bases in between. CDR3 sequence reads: CASSPSGLGGPEQFF. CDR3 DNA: TGCGCCAGCAGCCCGTCGGGTCTGGGAGGCCCTGAGCAGTTCTTC.

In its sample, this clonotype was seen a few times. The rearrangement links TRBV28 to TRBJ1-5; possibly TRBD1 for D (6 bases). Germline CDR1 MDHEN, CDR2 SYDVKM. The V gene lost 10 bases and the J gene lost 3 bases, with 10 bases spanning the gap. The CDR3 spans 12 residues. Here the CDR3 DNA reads TGTGCCACGGGGGCCATCAATCAGCCCCAGCATTTT. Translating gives CATGAINQPQHF.

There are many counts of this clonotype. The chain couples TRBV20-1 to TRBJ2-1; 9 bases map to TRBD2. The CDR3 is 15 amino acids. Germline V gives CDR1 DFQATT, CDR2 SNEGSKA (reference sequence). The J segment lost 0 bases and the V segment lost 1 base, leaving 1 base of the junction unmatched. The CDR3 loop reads CSARALAGSYNEQFF. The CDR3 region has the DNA TGCAGTGCTAGAGCACTAGCGGGCTCCTACAATGAGCAGTTCTTC.

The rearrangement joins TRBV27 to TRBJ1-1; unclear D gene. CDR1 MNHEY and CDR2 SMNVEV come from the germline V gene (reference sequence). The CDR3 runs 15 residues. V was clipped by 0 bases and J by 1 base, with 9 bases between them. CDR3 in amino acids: CASSLSRRQNTEAFF. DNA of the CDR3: TGTGCCAGCAGTTTATCCCGCAGGCAGAACACTGAAGCTTTCTTT.